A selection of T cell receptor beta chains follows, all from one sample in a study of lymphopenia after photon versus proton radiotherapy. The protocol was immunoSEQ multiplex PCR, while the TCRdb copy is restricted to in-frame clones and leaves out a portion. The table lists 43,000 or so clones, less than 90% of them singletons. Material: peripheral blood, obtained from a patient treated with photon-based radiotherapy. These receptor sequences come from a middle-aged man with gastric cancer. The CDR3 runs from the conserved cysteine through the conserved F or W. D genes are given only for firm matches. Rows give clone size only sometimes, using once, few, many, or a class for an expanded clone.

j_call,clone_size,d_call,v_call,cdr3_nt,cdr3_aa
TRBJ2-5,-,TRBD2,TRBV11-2,TGTGCCAGCAGCTCAAGATCCGGGACTAGTGTTGAGACCCAGTACTTC,CASSSRSGTSVETQYF
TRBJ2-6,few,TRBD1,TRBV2,TGTGCCAGCAGTGCCGGGACAGGGTTCGGCGGGGCCAACGTCCTGACTTTC,CASSAGTGFGGANVLTF
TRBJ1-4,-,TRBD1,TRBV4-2,TGTGCCAGCAGCCAGAGACAGGGGGCGGAAAAACTGTTTTTT,CASSQRQGAEKLFF
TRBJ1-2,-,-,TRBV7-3,TGTGCCAGCAGCTTAATCGGGGATCGCAACTATGGCTACACCTTC,CASSLIGDRNYGYTF
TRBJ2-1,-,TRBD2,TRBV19,TGTGCCAGTAGTTCTAGCGGGGGGGCCTACAATGAGCAGTTCTTC,CASSSSGGAYNEQFF
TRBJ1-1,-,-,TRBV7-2,TGTGCCAGCAGCCATCAGGCAATGAACACTGAAGCTTTCTTT,CASSHQAMNTEAFF
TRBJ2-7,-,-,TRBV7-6,TGTGCCAGCAGCCCGGGGCAGGACCACTACGAGCAGTACTTC,CASSPGQDHYEQYF
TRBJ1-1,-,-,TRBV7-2,TGTGCCAGCAGCCCCGGGATGAACACTGAAGCTTTCTTT,CASSPGMNTEAFF
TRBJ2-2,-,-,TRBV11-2,TGTGCCAGCAGCACCTTTGGGGGGGCATCCGCCGGGGAGCTGTTTTTT,CASSTFGGASAGELFF
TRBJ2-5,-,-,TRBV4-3,TGCGCCAGCAGCCAATCATGGGAACGGGGAGAGACCCAGTACTTC,CASSQSWERGETQYF
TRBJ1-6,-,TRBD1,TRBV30,TGTGCCTGGAGTCCCGACAGGGTCTACTATAATTCACCCCTCCACTTT,CAWSPDRVYYNSPLHF
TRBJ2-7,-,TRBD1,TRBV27,TGTGCCAGCAGTTGGGACAGGAGCTCCTACGAGCAGTACTTC,CASSWDRSSYEQYF
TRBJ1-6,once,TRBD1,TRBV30,TGTGCCTGGAGTGTAGGGACAGATATTCGGAATTCACCCCTCCACTTT,CAWSVGTDIRNSPLHF
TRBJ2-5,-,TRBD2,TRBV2,TGTGCCAGCAGCGGTGGGAGCGGGGGACAACAAGAGACCCAGTACTTC,CASSGGSGGQQETQYF
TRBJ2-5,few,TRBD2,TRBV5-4,TGTGCCAGCAGCCGCGGGGGGACCCAGTACTTC,CASSRGGTQYF
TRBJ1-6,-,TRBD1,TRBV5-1,TGCGCCAGCAGCGAAAGGGACAGCTCCTATAATTCACCCCTCCACTTT,CASSERDSSYNSPLHF
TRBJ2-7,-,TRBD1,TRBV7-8,TGTGCCAGCAGCCCGAGGACAGGGCCCTACGAGCAGTACTTC,CASSPRTGPYEQYF
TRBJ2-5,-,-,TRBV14,TGTGCCAGCAGCCAAGATATAGGAGAGACCCAGTACTTC,CASSQDIGETQYF
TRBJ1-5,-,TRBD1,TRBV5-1,TGCGCCAGCAGCTCAGGACAGGGAGGCCAGCCCCAGCATTTT,CASSSGQGGQPQHF
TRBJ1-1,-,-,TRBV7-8,TGTGCCAGCAGCTTAGTCAATTTGAACACTGAAGCTTTCTTT,CASSLVNLNTEAFF
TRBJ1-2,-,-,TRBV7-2,TGTGCCAGCAGCTTAGAAAGTAATGGCTACACCTTC,CASSLESNGYTF
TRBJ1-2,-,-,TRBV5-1,TGCGCCAGCACCCAAGGGGGGAACTATGGCTACACCTTC,CASTQGGNYGYTF
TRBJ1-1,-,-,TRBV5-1,TGCGCCAGCAGCTTGGGCCCGGGCGGGAGGACTGAAGCTTTCTTT,CASSLGPGGRTEAFF
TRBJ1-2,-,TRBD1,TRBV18,TGTGCCAGCTCACCCAGGACAGGGAATGGCTACACCTTC,CASSPRTGNGYTF
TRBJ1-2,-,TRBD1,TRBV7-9,TGTGCCAGCAGCCCCCAGCTGGACAGGGCCTACACCTTC,CASSPQLDRAYTF
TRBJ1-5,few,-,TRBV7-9,TGTGCCAGCAGCGGAGAGGGACTTCAGCCCCAGCATTTT,CASSGEGLQPQHF
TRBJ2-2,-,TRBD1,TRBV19,TGTGCCAGTAGACCACAGGGGAAGGAGGACGGGGAGCTGTTTTTT,CASRPQGKEDGELFF
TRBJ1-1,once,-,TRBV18,TGTGCCAGCTCACCATCCGGGACGGGAATGAACACTGAAGCTTTCTTT,CASSPSGTGMNTEAFF
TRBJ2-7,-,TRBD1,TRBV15,TGTGCCACCAGCAGAGATGGGACAGCCTACGAGCAGTACTTC,CATSRDGTAYEQYF
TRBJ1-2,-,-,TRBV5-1,TGCGCCAGCAGCTTTTCCCTACAGACGAACTATGGCTACACCTTC,CASSFSLQTNYGYTF
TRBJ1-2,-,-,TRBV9,TGTGCCAGCAGCGTAGATACAGGCAGAGGAAACTATGGCTACACCTTC,CASSVDTGRGNYGYTF
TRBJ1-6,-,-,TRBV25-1,TGTGCCAGCAGTGGTTACGTGGATAATTCACCCCTCCACTTT,CASSGYVDNSPLHF
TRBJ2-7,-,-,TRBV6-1,TGTGCCAGCAGTGAAGATGGGGTGGAGCAGTACTTC,CASSEDGVEQYF
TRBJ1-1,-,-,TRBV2,TGTGCCAGCAGTGCAGTAGAAGGGACTGAAGCTTTCTTT,CASSAVEGTEAFF
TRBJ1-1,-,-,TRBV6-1,TGTACCAGCACCGACAATTTGAACACTGAAGCTTTCTTT,CTSTDNLNTEAFF
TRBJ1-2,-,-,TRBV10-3,TGTGCCATCAGTGCCCCAGGGGAGAACTATGGCTACACCTTC,CAISAPGENYGYTF
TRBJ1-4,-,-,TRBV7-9,TGTGCCAGCAGCCCGCAACGGAATAATGAAAAACTGTTTTTT,CASSPQRNNEKLFF
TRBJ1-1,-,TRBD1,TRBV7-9,TGTGCCAGCAGTAAAGGACAGGGCCGTGATGTAGCTTTCTTT,CASSKGQGRDVAFF
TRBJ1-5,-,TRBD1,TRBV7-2,TGTGCCAGCAGCTTAGGAGGGACAGGGTACAATCAGCCCCAGCATTTT,CASSLGGTGYNQPQHF
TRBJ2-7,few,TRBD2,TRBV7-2,TGTGCCAGCAGCCTACAAGATAGCGGGGGATACGAGCAGTACTTC,CASSLQDSGGYEQYF
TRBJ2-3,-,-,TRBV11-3,TGTGCCAGCAGCTTAGGTCCCAGCACAGATACGCAGTATTTT,CASSLGPSTDTQYF
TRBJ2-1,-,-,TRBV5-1,TGCGCCAGCAGCTTAGTACACAGGTCGTCTTACAATGAGCAGTTCTTC,CASSLVHRSSYNEQFF
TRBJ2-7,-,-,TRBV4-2,TGTGCCAGCAGCCCGTTGGACGGGAAGCTCTCCTACGAGCAGTACTTC,CASSPLDGKLSYEQYF
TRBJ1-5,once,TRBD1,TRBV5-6,TGTGCCAGCAGCTTGGACAGGGGTAATCAGCCCCAGCATTTT,CASSLDRGNQPQHF
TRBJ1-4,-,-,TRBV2,TGTGCCAGCAGTGGAAATCGAAATGAAAAACTGTTTTTT,CASSGNRNEKLFF
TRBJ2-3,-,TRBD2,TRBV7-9,TGTGCCAGCAGCCAGCCGGGAGGGACCACAGATACGCAGTATTTT,CASSQPGGTTDTQYF
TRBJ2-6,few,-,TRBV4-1,TGCGCCAGCAGACCTACCTCTTACAGCTCTGGGGCCAACGTCCTGACTTTC,CASRPTSYSSGANVLTF
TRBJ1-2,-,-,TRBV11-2,TGTGCCAGCAGCCCTAGAACTGGCGGCGGCTACACCTTC,CASSPRTGGGYTF
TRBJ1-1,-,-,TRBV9,TGTGCCAGCAGCGTAGAGCACAGCACTGAAGCTTTCTTT,CASSVEHSTEAFF
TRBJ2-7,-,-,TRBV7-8,TGTGCCAGCAGCTCCCGTTTGTACGAGCAGTACTTC,CASSSRLYEQYF
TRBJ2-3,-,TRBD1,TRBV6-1,TGTGCCAGCCTCAGGGGACAGGTTCGCACAGATACGCAGTATTTT,CASLRGQVRTDTQYF
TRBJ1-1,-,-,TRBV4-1,TGCGCCAGCAGCCAGGGGCTTCGCACTGAAGCTTTCTTT,CASSQGLRTEAFF
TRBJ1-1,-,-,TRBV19,TGTGCCAGTAGTAGCTTTAACACTGAAGCTTTCTTT,CASSSFNTEAFF
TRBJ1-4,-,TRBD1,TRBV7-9,TGTGCCAGCAGCTTAGCGCAAGGGGGCTGGGCAGAAAAACTGTTTTTT,CASSLAQGGWAEKLFF
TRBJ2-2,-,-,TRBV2,TGTGCCAGCAGTGAGTTAGAAGGGTATCACGGGGAGCTGTTTTTT,CASSELEGYHGELFF
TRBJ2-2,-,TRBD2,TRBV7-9,TGTGCCAGCAGACCACCGCTAGCGGGGGGGAACACCGGGGAGCTGTTTTTT,CASRPPLAGGNTGELFF
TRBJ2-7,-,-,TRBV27,TGTGCCAGCAGTGGCGACAACCTTTACGAGCAGTACTTC,CASSGDNLYEQYF